These 13 T cell receptor beta chains came from one sample sequenced in a study of shared clonotypes between healthy human individuals. Generated by immunoSEQ multiplex PCR, the TCRdb table keeps only in-frame clones and is missing some. The sample lists about 640,000 clones; 55% to 75% were seen once. Sequencing used memory CD4+ T cells sorted from blood. Subset of the sample: CD45RA-negative fraction. The receptor source for this set is a woman in her thirties in good health.

For the CDR3, the DNA is TGTGCCAGCAGAACTCAGGGATATGGCTACACCTTC. This codes for CASRTQGYGYTF. The V gene is TRBV2, the J gene TRBJ1-2; D possibly corresponds to TRBD1 (5 bases). The CDR3 is 12 residues long. Trimming took off 6 bases at V and 5 bases at J, with 10 bases between the two ends. CDR1 SNHLY and CDR2 FYNNEI come from the germline V gene.

V usage is TRBV18 and J usage is TRBJ2-1; 9 bases map to TRBD2. Per germline, CDR1 KGHSH and CDR2 LQKENI. The trim removed 3 bases at V and 2 bases at J, leaving 5 bases unmatched. The length of the CDR3 is 16 residues. The CDR3: CASSPPSGATYNEQFF. The CDR3 DNA is TGTGCCAGCTCACCCCCTAGCGGGGCCACCTACAATGAGCAGTTCTTC.

This clone came up a few times. The genes are TRBV10-2 and TRBJ2-5; D is undetermined. The CDR3 is 13 residues long. Trimming removed 6 bases at V and 2 bases at J, with 10 bases between. Germline V gene sequence: CDR1 WSHSY, CDR2 SAAADI. The CDR3 region is CASREVIQETQYF. The CDR3 nucleotides are TGCGCCAGCAGGGAAGTAATACAAGAGACCCAGTACTTC.

DNA of the CDR3: TGTGCCTGGAGATACAGGGACACTGAAGCTTTCTTT. Translating it yields CAWRYRDTEAFF. This chain links TRBV30 with TRBJ1-1; D is perhaps TRBD1 (6 bases). The CDR3 extends over 12 amino acids. Trimming took 3 bases from V and 3 from J, leaving 8 bases between them. CDR1 and CDR2 (germline): GTSNPN, SVGIG (reference sequence). The full variable domain, rest sourced from reference TRBV30 and TRBJ1-1, is SQTIHQWPATLVQPVGSPLSLECTVEGTSNPNLYWYRQAAGRGLQLLFYSVGIGQISSEVPQNLSASRPQDRQFILSSKKLLLSDSGFYLCAWRYRDTEAFFGQGTRLTVV.

The chain couples TRBV28 to TRBJ1-5; TRBD1 might be the D (6 bases). CDR3 length: 18 amino acids. The V gene lost 6 bases and the J gene lost 0 bases, with 21 bases spanning the gap. CDR1 and CDR2 from the germline V gene are MDHEN and SYDVKM. CDR3: CASRGTGTKDHSNQPQHF. As DNA, the CDR3 is TGTGCCAGCAGGGGAACCGGGACAAAAGACCATAGCAATCAGCCCCAGCATTTT.

This chain joins TRBV9 and TRBJ2-3; 14 bases fit TRBD2. Germline V gives CDR1 SGDLS, CDR2 YYNGEE. With V trimmed by 4 bases and J by 5 bases, 9 bases remained unmatched. The CDR3 spans 17 residues. CDR3 nucleotide sequence: TGTGCCAGCAGCTCGTCGGGACTAGCGGGAGCTGGAGATACGCAGTATTTT. Residues: CASSSSGLAGAGDTQYF. The whole variable domain, filled in from reference TRBV9 and TRBJ2-3, reads DSGVTQTPKHLITATGQRVTLRCSPRSGDLSVYWYQQSLDQGLQFLIQYYNGEERAKGNILERFSAQQFPDLHSELNLSSLELGDSALYFCASSSSGLAGAGDTQYFGPGTRLTVL.

This clone came up a few times. This chain uses TRBV7-9 with TRBJ1-2, with 7 bases aligning to TRBD1. The J segment lost 2 bases and the V segment lost 6 bases, leaving 9 bases of the junction unmatched. Germline CDR1 reads SEHNR; CDR2 reads FQNEAQ (reference sequence). This CDR3 has 15 amino acids. CDR3 in amino acids: CASSVRDSLNYGYTF. CDR3 bases: TGTGCCAGCAGTGTCCGGGACAGCTTAAACTATGGCTACACCTTC.

The gene calls are TRBV10-3 and TRBJ2-7; TRBD1 matches 7 bases. J gave up 5 bases and V 2 bases, and 3 bases lay outside the gene matches. Germline V gives CDR1 ENHRY, CDR2 SYGVKD. CDR3 length equals 13 residues. The DNA for the CDR3 is TGTGCCATCAGTGAGACAGGGGCACACGAGCAGTACTTC. This translates into CAISETGAHEQYF.

The sample holds one count of this clone. The gene calls are TRBV5-4 and TRBJ2-7; 8 nucleotides line up with TRBD2. Trimming took 0 bases from V and 5 from J; bases not matched to a gene: 10. The CDR3 consists of 16 residues. CDR1 is SGHNT and CDR2 is YYREEE in the germline V gene (reference sequence). The CDR3 coding sequence is TGTGCCAGCAGCTTGGGTCCCGGGACTAGATCCCACGAGCAGTACTTC. Its protein is CASSLGPGTRSHEQYF.

This chain connects TRBV10-3 to TRBJ1-1; the match to TRBD1 covers 7 bases. Looked up from germline, CDR1 is ENHRY and CDR2 is SYGVKD. The V segment lost 0 bases and the J segment 8 bases; nucleotides outside the gene matches: 6. The CDR3 sequence is 14 residues long. This chain's CDR3 is CAISESEIQGEAFF. The DNA for the CDR3 is TGTGCCATCAGTGAGTCGGAGATACAGGGGGAAGCTTTCTTT.

The V and J genes are TRBV7-9 and TRBJ2-1; D gene ambiguous. The germline gives CDR1 SEHNR, CDR2 FQNEAQ (reference sequence). This CDR3 contains 14 residues. The ends were cut back, 2 bases at V and 3 bases at J, with 8 bases in the middle. The CDR3 nucleotides are TGTGCCAGCAGCTTAAGTCTCAGCTACAATGAGCAGTTCTTC. It is translated as CASSLSLSYNEQFF.

This clone was seen only a few times. This rearrangement joins TRBV28 to TRBJ1-2; D is unclear. V shed 5 bases and J shed 1 base, with 14 bases lying between them. Germline lookup yields CDR1 MDHEN and CDR2 SYDVKM. There are 15 residues in the CDR3. The CDR3 DNA reads TGTGCCAGCAGTCAACCGGGGTCCCTTAACTATGGCTACACCTTC. Translating it yields CASSQPGSLNYGYTF.

This sequence joins TRBV28 and TRBJ2-1, with a possible D match to TRBD2 (5 bases). Deletions cut 5 bases from V and 0 bases from J, with 14 bases between. Germline-derived CDR1 and CDR2 are MDHEN and SYDVKM. The CDR3 consists of 16 residues. The CDR3 spells CASSRGRATSYNEQFF. As DNA, the CDR3 is TGTGCCAGCAGTCGAGGGCGGGCGACCTCCTACAATGAGCAGTTCTTC.